The clone carrying this TCR beta chain was seen repeatedly, ten times or more. Its target is not known. A single record per CDR3 protein comes from TCRdb applying MiXCR to the multiplex PCR reads. The table lists over 35,000 distinct CDR3 sequences, 35% to 40% of them singletons, with approximately 10% in the top ten. This specimen comes from a study of breast tumors, draining lymph nodes, adjacent tissues. Study-wide findings and caveats: Tumor T cell lymph node origin was a supported hypothesis, not proven. Tumor TCR diversity was below lymph nodes but above nontumor tissue. Most tumor T cells seemingly derive from lymph node, then expand in tumor. Luminal-like breast cancer showed significantly higher tumor–nontumor repertoire similarity than basal-like.

CDR3 length: 15 residues. V was pared by 1 base and J by 3 bases, with 12 bases between. Looked up from germline, CDR1 is SEHNR and CDR2 is FQNEAQ (reference sequence). Sequencing used breast tumor tissue. The rearrangement uses TRBV7-9 and TRBJ1-2, with D uncertain. This TCR came from a female donor with breast cancer. Some clones in this sample may be carry-over from other donors' samples. CDR3 protein: CASSLEKASYYGYTF. As DNA, the CDR3 is TGTGCCAGCAGCTTAGAAAAGGCCAGTTACTATGGCTACACCTTC.